This T cell receptor beta chain was sequenced during a study of CD8+ T cells in alopecia areata (dated by TCRdb to 2017 to 2018). About the full investigation: Treated patients were enrolled in an open-label pilot trial of oral tofacitinib, 5 to 10 mg twice daily, for moderate-to-severe alopecia areata. RNA was obtained with the PAXgene miRNA kit for fixed scalp, the miRNeasy kit for PBMCs, and the RNeasy kit for mouse skin. Scalp clonality was compared among normal scalp (n=4), patchy alopecia areata scalp (n=8), and alopecia totalis/universalis scalp (n=8). On the human side, TCRbeta sequencing was run on scalp tissue and on sorted CD4+ and CD8+ peripheral blood T cells from healthy controls and from alopecia areata patients with either patchy or totalis/universalis disease. TCRbeta CDR3 regions were amplified by immunoSEQ multiplex PCR using 35 Vbeta forward and 13 Jbeta reverse primers. Tofacitinib was given for 6 to 18 months, followed by 6 months of follow-up off drug to assess delayed response and recurrence. Patients on tofacitinib were biopsied at baseline and after 4 and 24 weeks of treatment, and several of the patients also had a later scalp biopsy. High-throughput TCRbeta sequencing was used to examine T cell clonal expansion in alopecia areata in both the C3H/HeJ mouse model and human patients. General study outcomes and caveats: Compared with normal scalp, lesional scalp, particularly in alopecia totalis/universalis, had higher clonality and more expanded CD8+ clones, which suggests antigenic drive. Shared TCR sequences between patients were less evident than in mice, which may be partly attributable to HLA diversity in the patient population. Unlike mouse skin, which is dominated by gammadelta T cells, normal human skin has resident alphabeta T cells that are also sequenced, and this complicates analysis of the scalp TCR repertoire.

V ends up 0 bases short and J 5 bases short, with an unmatched junction base count of 11. The germline V gene specifies LGHNA as CDR1 and YNFKEQ as CDR2. The CDR3 holds 17 amino acids from the cysteine to the phenylalanine. The DNA shown is the 51-base CDR3, in frame from base 1. Library creation used the immunoSEQ multiplex PCR assay. To provide template for TCR sequencing, every sample had RNA extracted and reverse transcribed into cDNA. First-strand cDNA was synthesized with SuperScript III using a 2:1 mix of oligo-dT and random hexamers. Amplification bias was assessed with a synthetic immune receptor repertoire, and residual bias was removed computationally. As for the original processing: After raw reads were preprocessed to remove errors, the CDR3 was defined following IMGT conventions as running from the conserved cysteine to phenylalanine. Clonality was computed by normalizing Shannon entropy by log2 of the number of productive unique TCRs and subtracting the result from 1. CD4 or CD8 identity of scalp clones was inferred by cross-referencing scalp TCRbeta sequences with sorted blood CD4 and CD8 repertoires. TCRdb retrieved this table from immuneACCESS and kept in-frame rearrangements only. Not all clones are present; in checked studies, unresolved V genes account for under half, and no reason is known for the remainder. D and trimming were read from the DNA, whereas the V and J calls and clone size are those reported in that table. The sample table lists 100,000 to 150,000 clones, about 50% of them with a count of one. Together, the top ten hold around 20% of the sample.

This clone was observed a few times. Its cognate antigen has yet to be identified. Per-base qualities were not stored, and no clone one base away is much larger. The sample's time point, from its label and the paper: baseline before oral tofacitinib. Peripheral blood and lesional scalp punch biopsies were obtained from patients with alopecia areata. After PBMCs were isolated by density centrifugation and stained for CD3, CD4 and CD8, a FACSAria was used to sort CD4+ and CD8+ T cells. The sample here was CD8+ T cells sorted from blood, taken at week 0. This TCR derives from a human donor with alopecia areata. Here the chain combines TRBV4-2 and TRBJ2-5; 8 bases in the middle match TRBD2. The CDR3: CASSQEVQRGPGETQYF. The sequenced DNA: TGTGCCAGCAGCCAAGAAGTCCAGCGGGGGCCCGGGGAGACCCAGTACTTC.